Sequencing of this T cell receptor (beta chain) was carried out in a study of OX40 agonist ivuxolimab in advanced cancers. Remarks on this clone: The antigen remains unidentified.

Patients had blood sampled at baseline and again on cycle 4 day 1 and cycle 7 day 1. Study-level points and caveats: Both CD4+ and CD8+ T cell populations in blood had undergone clonal expansion by week 6 at 0.1 to 3.0 mg/kg.

V lost 3 bases, J lost 0 bases, and 3 bases lay in between. From germline, CDR1 is MDHEN and CDR2 SYDVKM. This CDR3 has 13 residues. Data came from immunoSEQ multiplex PCR; TCRdb stores just in-frame clones and leaves some out. In the table there are about 70,000 clones, roughly 85% of which are singletons. The rearrangement uses TRBV28 and TRBJ1-3; D is unclear. Sequencing was performed on CD4+ or CD8+ T cells sorted from blood, taken in a trial of the OX40 agonist ivuxolimab. The sequence came from an adult with an advanced solid tumor such as melanoma, head and neck, liver or kidney cancer. CDR3 DNA sequence: TGTGCCAGCAGTTTTGACTCTGGAAACACCATATATTTT. Its translation is CASSFDSGNTIYF. Combining the CDR3 with reference TRBV28 and TRBJ1-3 gives the whole variable domain DVKVTQSSRYLVKRTGEKVFLECVQDMDHENMFWYRQDPGLGLRLIYFSYDVKMKEKGDIPEGYSVSREKKERFSLILESASTNQTSMYLCASSFDSGNTIYFGEGSWLTVV.